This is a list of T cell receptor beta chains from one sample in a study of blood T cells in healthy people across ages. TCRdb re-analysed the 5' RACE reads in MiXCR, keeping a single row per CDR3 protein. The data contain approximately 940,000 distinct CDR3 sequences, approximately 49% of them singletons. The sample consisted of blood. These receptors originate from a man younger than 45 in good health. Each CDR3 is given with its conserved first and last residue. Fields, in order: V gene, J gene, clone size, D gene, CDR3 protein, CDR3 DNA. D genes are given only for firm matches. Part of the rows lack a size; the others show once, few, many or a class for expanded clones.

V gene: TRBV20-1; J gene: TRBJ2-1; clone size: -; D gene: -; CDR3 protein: CSAIRGWRKDEQFF; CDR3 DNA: TGCAGTGCTATTAGGGGTTGGAGGAAGGATGAGCAGTTCTTC
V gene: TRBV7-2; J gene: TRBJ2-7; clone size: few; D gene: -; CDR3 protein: CASSPAVLYEQYF; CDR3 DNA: TGTGCCAGCAGCCCTGCGGTCCTATACGAGCAGTACTTC
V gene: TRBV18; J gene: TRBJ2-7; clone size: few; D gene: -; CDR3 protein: CASSPPNGFDEQYF; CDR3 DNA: TGTGCCAGCTCACCACCGAACGGGTTCGACGAGCAGTACTTC
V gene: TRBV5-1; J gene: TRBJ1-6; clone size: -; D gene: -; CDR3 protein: CASSFGQRNSPLHF; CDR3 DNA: TGCGCCAGCAGCTTCGGACAGCGTAATTCACCCCTCCACTTT
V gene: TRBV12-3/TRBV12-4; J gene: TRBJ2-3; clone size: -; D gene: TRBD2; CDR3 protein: CASTSGTSGIGRADTQYF; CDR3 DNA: TGTGCCAGCACCTCCGGGACTAGCGGCATCGGCAGGGCAGATACGCAGTATTTT
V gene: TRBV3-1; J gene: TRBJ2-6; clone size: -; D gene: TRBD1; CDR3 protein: CASSQPSGQGTGANVLTF; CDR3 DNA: TGTGCCAGCAGCCAACCTTCGGGACAGGGGACCGGGGCCAACGTCCTGACTTTC
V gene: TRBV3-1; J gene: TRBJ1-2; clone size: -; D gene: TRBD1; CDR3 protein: CASSHLGDSDYGYTF; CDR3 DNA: TGTGCCAGCAGTCATTTAGGGGACAGTGACTATGGCTACACCTTC
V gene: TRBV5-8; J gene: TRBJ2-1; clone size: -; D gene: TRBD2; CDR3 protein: CASSLWRLAGGTSRNEQFF; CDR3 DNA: TGTGCCAGCAGCTTGTGGAGACTAGCGGGGGGTACCTCCCGCAATGAGCAGTTCTTC
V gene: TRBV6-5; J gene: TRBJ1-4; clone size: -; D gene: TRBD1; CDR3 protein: CASSYSGTGGNNEKLFF; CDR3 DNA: TGTGCCAGCAGTTACTCCGGGACAGGGGGTAATAATGAAAAACTGTTTTTT
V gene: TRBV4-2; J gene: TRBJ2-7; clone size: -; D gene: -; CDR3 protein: CASSPSRGNYEQYF; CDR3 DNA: TGTGCCAGCAGCCCTTCCCGGGGGAACTACGAGCAGTACTTC
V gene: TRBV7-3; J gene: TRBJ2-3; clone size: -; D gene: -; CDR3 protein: CASSSQVADTQYF; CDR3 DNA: TGTGCCAGCAGCTCCCAGGTTGCAGATACGCAGTATTTT
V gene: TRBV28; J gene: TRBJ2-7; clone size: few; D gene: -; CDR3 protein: CASRGRTGGRRGSYEQYF; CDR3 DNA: TGTGCCAGCAGGGGCCGAACGGGGGGCAGACGTGGATCCTACGAGCAGTACTTC
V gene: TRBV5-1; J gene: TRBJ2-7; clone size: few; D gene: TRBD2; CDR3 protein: CASSLVQYARRGAYEQYF; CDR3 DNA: TGCGCCAGCAGCTTGGTCCAGTACGCGCGGCGGGGGGCCTACGAGCAGTACTTC
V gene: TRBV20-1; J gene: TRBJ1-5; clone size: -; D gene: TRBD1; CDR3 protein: CSALPGQGYSNQPQHF; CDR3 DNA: TGCAGTGCCTTACCCGGACAGGGTTATAGCAATCAGCCCCAGCATTTT
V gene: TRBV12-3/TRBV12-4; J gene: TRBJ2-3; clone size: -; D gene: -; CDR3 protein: CASSLTGGAQDTQYF; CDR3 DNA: TGTGCCAGCAGTTTAACGGGGGGCGCACAGGATACGCAGTATTTT
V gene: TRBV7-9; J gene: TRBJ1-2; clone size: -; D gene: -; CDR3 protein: CASSSDTVRGYTF; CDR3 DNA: TGTGCCAGCAGCTCGGACACAGTGCGTGGCTACACCTTC
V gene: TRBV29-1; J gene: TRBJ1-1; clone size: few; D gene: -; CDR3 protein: CSAQRGEGNTEAFF; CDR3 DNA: TGCAGCGCCCAACGGGGGGAAGGGAACACTGAAGCTTTCTTT
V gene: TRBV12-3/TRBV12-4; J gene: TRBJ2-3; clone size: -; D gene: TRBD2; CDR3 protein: CASTGPRGEGDTQYF; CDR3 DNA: TGTGCCAGCACCGGACCGCGGGGGGAGGGAGATACGCAGTATTTT
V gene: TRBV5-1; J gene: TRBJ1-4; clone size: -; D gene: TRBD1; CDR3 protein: CASNALGQQNEKLFF; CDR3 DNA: TGCGCCAGCAACGCCCTGGGACAGCAGAATGAAAAACTGTTTTTT
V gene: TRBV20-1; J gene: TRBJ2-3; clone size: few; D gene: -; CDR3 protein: CSARDSADARTQYF; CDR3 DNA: TGCAGTGCTAGAGACTCGGCGGACGCCCGTACGCAGTATTTT
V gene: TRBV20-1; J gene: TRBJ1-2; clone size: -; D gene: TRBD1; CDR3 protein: CSARDRAGYGYTF; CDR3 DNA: TGCAGTGCGCGAGACAGGGCTGGCTATGGCTACACCTTC
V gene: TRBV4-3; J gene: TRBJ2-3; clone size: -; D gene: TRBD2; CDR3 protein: CASSQKTASGGADTQYF; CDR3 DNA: TGCGCCAGCAGCCAAAAGACGGCTAGCGGGGGGGCAGATACGCAGTATTTT
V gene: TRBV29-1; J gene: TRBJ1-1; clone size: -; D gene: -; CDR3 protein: CSVETPGKQKNTEAFF; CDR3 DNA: TGCAGCGTTGAAACCCCCGGTAAACAAAAGAACACTGAAGCTTTCTTT
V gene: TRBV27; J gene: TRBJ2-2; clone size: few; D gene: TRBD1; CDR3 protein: CASSSYRGVNTGELFF; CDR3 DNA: TGTGCCAGCAGTTCCTACAGGGGAGTGAACACCGGGGAGCTGTTTTTT
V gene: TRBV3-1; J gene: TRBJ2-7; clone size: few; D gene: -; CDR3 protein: CASSQLKSIGEQYF; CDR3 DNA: TGTGCCAGCAGCCAATTAAAGTCCATTGGCGAGCAGTACTTC
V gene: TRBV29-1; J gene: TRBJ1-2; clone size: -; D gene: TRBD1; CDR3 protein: CSVERGQGGYYGYTF; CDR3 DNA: TGCAGCGTTGAACGGGGACAGGGCGGCTACTATGGCTACACCTTC
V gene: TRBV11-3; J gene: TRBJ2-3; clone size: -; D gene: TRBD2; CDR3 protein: CASSLASGVSDTQYF; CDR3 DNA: TGTGCCAGCAGCTTAGCTAGCGGGGTCTCAGATACGCAGTATTTT
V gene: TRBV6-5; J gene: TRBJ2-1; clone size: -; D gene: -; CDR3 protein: CASSYKAGNDEQFF; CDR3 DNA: TGTGCCAGCAGTTACAAGGCAGGGAACGATGAGCAGTTCTTC
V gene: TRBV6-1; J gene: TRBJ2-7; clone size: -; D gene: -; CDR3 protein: CASSEGWREQYF; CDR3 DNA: TGTGCCAGCAGTGAAGGGTGGCGCGAGCAGTACTTC
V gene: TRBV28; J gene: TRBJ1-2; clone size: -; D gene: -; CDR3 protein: CASRPGSQYGYTF; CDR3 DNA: TGTGCCAGCCGCCCGGGCAGCCAGTATGGCTACACCTTC
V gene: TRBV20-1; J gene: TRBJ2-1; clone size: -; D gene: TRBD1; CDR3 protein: CSASPPGTGGYEQFF; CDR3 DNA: TGCAGTGCTAGTCCCCCCGGGACAGGGGGTTATGAGCAGTTCTTC
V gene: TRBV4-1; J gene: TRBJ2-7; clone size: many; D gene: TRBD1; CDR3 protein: CASSHGQGAQYEQYF; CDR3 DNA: TGCGCCAGCAGCCACGGACAGGGGGCACAGTACGAGCAGTACTTC
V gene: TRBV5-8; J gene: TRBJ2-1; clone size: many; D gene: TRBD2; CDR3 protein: CASSLGTKNNEQFF; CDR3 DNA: TGTGCCAGCAGCCTCGGGACTAAAAACAATGAGCAGTTCTTC
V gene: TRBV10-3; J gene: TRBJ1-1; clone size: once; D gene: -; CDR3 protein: CAISRGTDIEAFF; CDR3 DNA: TGTGCCATCAGCCGAGGGACGGATATTGAAGCTTTCTTT
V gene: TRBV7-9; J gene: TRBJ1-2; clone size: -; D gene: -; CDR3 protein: CASNLPGTDYGYTF; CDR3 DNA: TGTGCCAGCAACTTACCGGGAACGGACTATGGCTACACCTTC
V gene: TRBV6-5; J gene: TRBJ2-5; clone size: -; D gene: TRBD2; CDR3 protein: CASRYSVPGLAGGSETQYF; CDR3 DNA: TGTGCCAGCCGATACTCGGTTCCGGGACTAGCGGGGGGCTCCGAGACCCAGTACTTC
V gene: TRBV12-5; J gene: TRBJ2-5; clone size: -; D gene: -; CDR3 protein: CASGLSGQETQYF; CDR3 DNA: TGTGCTAGTGGTTTGTCAGGGCAAGAGACCCAGTACTTC
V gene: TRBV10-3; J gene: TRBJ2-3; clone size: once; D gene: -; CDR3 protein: CAIRAGLTTDTQYF; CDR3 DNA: TGTGCCATCAGGGCGGGACTGACCACAGATACGCAGTATTTT
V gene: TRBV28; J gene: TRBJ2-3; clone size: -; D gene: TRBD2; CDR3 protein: CATSLAGDTDTQYF; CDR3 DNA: TGCGCCACCTCGCTAGCGGGGGACACAGATACGCAGTATTTT
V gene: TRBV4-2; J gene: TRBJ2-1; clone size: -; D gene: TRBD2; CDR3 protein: CASSQDPLAGGNEQFF; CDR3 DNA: TGTGCCAGCAGCCAAGATCCCCTAGCGGGGGGGAATGAGCAGTTCTTC
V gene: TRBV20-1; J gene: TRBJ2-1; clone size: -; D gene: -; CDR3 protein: CSAKGFTEQFF; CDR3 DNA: TGCAGTGCGAAAGGATTCACTGAGCAGTTCTTC
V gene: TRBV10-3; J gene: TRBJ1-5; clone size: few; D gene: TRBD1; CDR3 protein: CAISETGDGGQPQHF; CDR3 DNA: TGTGCCATCAGCGAGACAGGGGATGGAGGTCAGCCCCAGCATTTT
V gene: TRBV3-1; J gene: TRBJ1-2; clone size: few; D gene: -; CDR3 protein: CASSQRIYGYTF; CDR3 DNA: TGTGCCAGCAGCCAACGTATCTATGGCTACACCTTC